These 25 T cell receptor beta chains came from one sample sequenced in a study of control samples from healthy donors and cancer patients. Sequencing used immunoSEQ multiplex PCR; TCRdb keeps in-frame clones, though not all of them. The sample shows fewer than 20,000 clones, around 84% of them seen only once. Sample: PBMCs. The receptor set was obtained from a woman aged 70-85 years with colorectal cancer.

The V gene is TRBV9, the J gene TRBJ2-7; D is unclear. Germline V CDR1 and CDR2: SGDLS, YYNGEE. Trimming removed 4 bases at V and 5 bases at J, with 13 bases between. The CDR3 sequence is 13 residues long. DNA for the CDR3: TGTGCCAGCAGCTCCCCCCGGTCCCACGAGCAGTACTTC. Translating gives CASSSPRSHEQYF.

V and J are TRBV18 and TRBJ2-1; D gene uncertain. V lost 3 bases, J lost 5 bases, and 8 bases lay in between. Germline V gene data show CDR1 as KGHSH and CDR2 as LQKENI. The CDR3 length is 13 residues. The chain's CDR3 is CASSPGRDNEQFF. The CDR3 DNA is TGTGCCAGCTCACCGGGCAGAGACAATGAGCAGTTCTTC.

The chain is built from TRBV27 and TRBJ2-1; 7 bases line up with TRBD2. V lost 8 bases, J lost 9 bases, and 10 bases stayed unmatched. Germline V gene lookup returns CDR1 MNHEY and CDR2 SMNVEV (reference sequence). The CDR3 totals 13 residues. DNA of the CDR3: TGTGCCAGCTCGGACGGACTAGTGGTTGAGCAGTTCTTC. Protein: CASSDGLVVEQFF.

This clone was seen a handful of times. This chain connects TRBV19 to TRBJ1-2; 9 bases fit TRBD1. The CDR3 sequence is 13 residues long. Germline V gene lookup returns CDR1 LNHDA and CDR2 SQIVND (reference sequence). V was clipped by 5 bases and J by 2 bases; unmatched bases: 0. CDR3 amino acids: CASSDRGNYGYTF. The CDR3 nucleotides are TGTGCCAGTAGTGACAGGGGGAACTATGGCTACACCTTC.

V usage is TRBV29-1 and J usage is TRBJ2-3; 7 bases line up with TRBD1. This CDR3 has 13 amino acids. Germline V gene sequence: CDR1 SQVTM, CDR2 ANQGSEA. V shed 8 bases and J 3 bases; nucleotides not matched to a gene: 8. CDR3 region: CSTYRGGTDTQYF. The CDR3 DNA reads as TGCAGCACCTACAGGGGTGGAACAGATACGCAGTATTTT.

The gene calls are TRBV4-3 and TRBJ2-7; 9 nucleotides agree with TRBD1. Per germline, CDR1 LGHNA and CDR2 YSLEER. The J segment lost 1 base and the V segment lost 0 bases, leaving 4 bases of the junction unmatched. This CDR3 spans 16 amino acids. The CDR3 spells CASSQDKQGASYEQYF. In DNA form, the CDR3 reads TGCGCCAGCAGCCAAGATAAACAGGGGGCATCCTACGAGCAGTACTTC.

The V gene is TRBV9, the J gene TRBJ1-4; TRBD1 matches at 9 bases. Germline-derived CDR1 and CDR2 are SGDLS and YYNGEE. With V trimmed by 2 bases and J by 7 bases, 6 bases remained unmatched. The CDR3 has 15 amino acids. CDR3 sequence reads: CASSVTGGVSEKLFF. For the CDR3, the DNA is TGTGCCAGCAGCGTGACAGGGGGTGTGTCTGAAAAACTGTTTTTT.

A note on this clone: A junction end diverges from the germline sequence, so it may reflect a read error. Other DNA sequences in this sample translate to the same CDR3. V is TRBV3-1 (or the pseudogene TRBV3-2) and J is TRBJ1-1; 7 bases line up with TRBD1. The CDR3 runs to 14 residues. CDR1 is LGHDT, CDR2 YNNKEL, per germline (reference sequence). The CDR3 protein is CASSQSGQTTEAFF. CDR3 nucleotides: TGCGCCAGCAGCCAATCGGGACAGACCACTGAAGCTTTCTTT.

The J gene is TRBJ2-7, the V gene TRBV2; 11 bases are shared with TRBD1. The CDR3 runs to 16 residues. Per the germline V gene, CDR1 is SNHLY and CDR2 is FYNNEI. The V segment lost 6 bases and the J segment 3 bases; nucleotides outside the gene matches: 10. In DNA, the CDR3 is TGTGCCAGCAGGAGGACAGGGGGCGCAGGGGGCTACGAGCAGTACTTC. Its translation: CASRRTGGAGGYEQYF.

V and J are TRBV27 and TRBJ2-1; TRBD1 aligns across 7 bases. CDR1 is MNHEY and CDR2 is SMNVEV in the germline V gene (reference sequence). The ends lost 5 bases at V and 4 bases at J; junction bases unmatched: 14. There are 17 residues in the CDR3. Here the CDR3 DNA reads TGTGCCAGCAGTCCGACGACAGGGTTCGGGGTATACAATGAGCAGTTCTTC. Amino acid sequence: CASSPTTGFGVYNEQFF.

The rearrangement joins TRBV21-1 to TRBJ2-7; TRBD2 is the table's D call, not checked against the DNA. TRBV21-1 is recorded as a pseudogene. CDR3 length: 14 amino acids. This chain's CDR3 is CASSYSGGPYEQYF. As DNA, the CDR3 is TGTGCCAGCAGCTATAGCGGGGGCCCCTACGAGCAGTACTTC.

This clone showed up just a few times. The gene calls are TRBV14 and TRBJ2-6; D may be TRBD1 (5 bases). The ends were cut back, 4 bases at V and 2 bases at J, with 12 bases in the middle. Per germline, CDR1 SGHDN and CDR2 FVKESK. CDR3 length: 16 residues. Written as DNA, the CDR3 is TGTGCCAGCAGCCCGTTGGGGCCCCCTGGGGCCAACGTCCTGACTTTC. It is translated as CASSPLGPPGANVLTF.

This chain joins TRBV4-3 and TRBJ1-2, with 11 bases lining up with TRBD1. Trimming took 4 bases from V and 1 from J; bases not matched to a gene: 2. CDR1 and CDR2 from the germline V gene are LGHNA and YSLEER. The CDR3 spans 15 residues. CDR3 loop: CASSRGTGGNYGYTF. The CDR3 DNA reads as TGCGCCAGCAGCCGGGGGACAGGGGGTAACTATGGCTACACCTTC.

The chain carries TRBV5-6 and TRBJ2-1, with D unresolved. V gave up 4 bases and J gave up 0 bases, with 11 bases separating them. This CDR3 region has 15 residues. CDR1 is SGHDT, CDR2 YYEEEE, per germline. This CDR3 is CASSAMDGSYNEQFF. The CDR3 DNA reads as TGTGCCAGCAGCGCAATGGACGGCTCCTACAATGAGCAGTTCTTC.

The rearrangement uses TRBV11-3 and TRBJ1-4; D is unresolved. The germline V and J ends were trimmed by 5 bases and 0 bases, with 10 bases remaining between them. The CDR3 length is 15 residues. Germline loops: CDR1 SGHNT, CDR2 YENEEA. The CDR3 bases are TGTGCCAGCAGCAGGACGGGTGCAACTAATGAAAAACTGTTTTTT. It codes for CASSRTGATNEKLFF.

CDR3 sequence reads: CASSSGQSLNEKLFF. The CDR3 DNA follows: TGTGCCAGCAGCTCCGGACAGTCCCTTAATGAAAAACTGTTTTTT. This sequence joins TRBV7-8 and TRBJ1-4, with D possibly matching TRBD1 (6 bases). V was pared by 4 bases and J by 4 bases, with 13 bases between. Germline CDR1 reads SGHVS; CDR2 reads FQNEAQ. CDR3 length equals 15 residues.

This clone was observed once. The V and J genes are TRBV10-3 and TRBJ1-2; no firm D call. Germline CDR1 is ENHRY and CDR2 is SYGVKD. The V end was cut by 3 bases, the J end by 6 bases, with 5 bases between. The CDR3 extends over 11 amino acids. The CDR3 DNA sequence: TGTGCCATCAGTGACGGGGATGGCTACACCTTC. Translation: CAISDGDGYTF.

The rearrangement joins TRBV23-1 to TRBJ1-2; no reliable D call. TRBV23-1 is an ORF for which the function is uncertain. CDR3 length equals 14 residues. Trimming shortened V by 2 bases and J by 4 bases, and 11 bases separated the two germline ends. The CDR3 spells CASSQTPGVYGYTF. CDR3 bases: TGCGCCAGCAGTCAAACCCCAGGCGTCTATGGCTACACCTTC.

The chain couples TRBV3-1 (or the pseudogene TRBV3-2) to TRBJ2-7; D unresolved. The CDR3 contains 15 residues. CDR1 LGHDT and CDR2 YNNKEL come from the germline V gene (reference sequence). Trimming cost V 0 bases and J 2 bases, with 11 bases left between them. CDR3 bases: TGTGCCAGCAGCCAAGACATGCACGGAACCTACGAGCAGTACTTC. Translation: CASSQDMHGTYEQYF.

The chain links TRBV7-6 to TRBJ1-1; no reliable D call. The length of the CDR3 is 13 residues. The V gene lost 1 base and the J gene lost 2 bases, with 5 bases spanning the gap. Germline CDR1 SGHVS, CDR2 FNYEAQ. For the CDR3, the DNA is TGTGCCAGCAGCTTAGGAAAAAACACTGAAGCTTTCTTT. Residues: CASSLGKNTEAFF.

The CDR3 sequence: CASSYGGEAFF. Here the CDR3 DNA reads TGTGCCAGCAGTTATGGGGGAGAAGCTTTCTTT. This chain links TRBV11-2 with TRBJ1-1; perhaps TRBD1 as D (5 bases). In germline, CDR1 is SGHAT, CDR2 FQNNGV. This CDR3 is 11 amino acids long. The V and J ends lost 6 bases and 8 bases respectively, with 10 bases between them.

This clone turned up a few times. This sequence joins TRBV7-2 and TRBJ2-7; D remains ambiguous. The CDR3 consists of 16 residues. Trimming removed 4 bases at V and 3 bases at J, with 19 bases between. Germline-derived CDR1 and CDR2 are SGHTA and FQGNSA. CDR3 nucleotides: TGTGCCAGCAGCTCGTCTTCGAGCTCTGGCGTCTACGAGCAGTACTTC. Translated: CASSSSSSSGVYEQYF.

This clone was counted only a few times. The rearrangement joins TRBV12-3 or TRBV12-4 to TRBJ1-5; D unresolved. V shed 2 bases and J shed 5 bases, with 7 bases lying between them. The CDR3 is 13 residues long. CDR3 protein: CASSLKADQPQHF. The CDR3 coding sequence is TGTGCCAGCAGTTTAAAAGCGGATCAGCCCCAGCATTTT.

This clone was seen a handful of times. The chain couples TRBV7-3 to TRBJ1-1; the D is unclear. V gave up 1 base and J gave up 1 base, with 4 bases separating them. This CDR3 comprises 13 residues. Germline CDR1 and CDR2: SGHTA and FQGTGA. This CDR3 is CASSLRGNTEAFF. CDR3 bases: TGTGCCAGCAGCTTAAGGGGGAACACTGAAGCTTTCTTT.

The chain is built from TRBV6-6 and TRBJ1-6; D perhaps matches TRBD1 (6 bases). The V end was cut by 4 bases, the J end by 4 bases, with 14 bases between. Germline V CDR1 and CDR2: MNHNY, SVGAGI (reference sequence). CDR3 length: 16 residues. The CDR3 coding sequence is TGTGCCAGCAGTTCGACAGAGGGGGGATATAATTCACCCCTCCACTTT. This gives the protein CASSSTEGGYNSPLHF.